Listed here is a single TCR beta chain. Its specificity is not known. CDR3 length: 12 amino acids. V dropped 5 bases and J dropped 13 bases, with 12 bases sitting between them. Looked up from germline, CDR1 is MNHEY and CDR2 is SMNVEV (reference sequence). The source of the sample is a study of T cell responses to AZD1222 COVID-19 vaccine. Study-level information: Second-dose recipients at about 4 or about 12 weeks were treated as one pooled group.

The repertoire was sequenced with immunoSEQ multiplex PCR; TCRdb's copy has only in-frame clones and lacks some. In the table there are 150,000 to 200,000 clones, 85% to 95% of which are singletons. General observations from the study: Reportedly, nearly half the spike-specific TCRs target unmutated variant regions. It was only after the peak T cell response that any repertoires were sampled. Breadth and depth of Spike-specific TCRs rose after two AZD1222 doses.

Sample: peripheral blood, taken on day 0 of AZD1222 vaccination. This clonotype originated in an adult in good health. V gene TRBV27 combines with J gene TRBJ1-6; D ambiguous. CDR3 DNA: TGTGCCAGCAGTGGGTATACACCGCCCCTCCACTTT. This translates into CASSGYTPPLHF.